This TCR beta chain was sequenced for a study of memory CD4+ T cells and cytomegalovirus serostatus. Study-level information: Of the healthy Belgian adults, nine or ten were CMV seropositive and about 24 seronegative.

Trimming removed 7 bases from V and 0 bases from J, with 7 bases in between. Germline CDR1 and CDR2: SNHLY and FYNNEI. The CDR3 loop spans 13 amino acids. Single viable CD3+CD4+CD8-CD45RO+ cells were sorted as the memory CD4+ T cells. Serum IgG to CMV pp150, pp28, p38 and p52 defined serostatus. Sequenced by immunoSEQ multiplex PCR; TCRdb stores in-frame clones only, minus some. The sample shows 50,000 to 70,000 clones, roughly four fifths of them seen only once. Input material: memory CD4+ T cells from blood. This sequence originates from an adult in good health and CMV-seronegative. The chain links TRBV2 to TRBJ1-3; D is ambiguous. CDR3 in amino acids: CASTTLSGNTIYF. In nucleotides, the CDR3 is TGTGCCAGCACGACCCTCTCTGGAAACACCATATATTTT.